The 29 T cell receptor beta chains reported below all come from one sample, sequenced in a study of identical twins. TCRdb re-derived calls from the 5' RACE reads in MiXCR, one entry per CDR3 protein. The data contain a few hundred thousand distinct CDR3 sequences, approximately 17% of them singletons. What was sequenced was naive T cells sorted from blood. The receptors were sampled from a man aged 50 to 59 in good health.

This rearrangement joins TRBV9 to TRBJ2-3; 7 nucleotides agree with TRBD1. Trimming took 0 bases from V and 0 from J; bases not matched to a gene: 7. Germline CDR1 reads SGDLS; CDR2 reads YYNGEE. The CDR3 loop spans 17 amino acids. The CDR3 DNA sequence: TGTGCCAGCAGCGTAGAAGGGACAGACTCTAGCACAGATACGCAGTATTTT. Translated: CASSVEGTDSSTDTQYF.

The chain couples TRBV5-5 to TRBJ1-1; no reliable D call. CDR1 and CDR2 from the germline V gene are SGHKS and YYEKEE (reference sequence). The CDR3 is made up of 11 amino acids. V lost 4 bases and J 8 bases, leaving 9 bases between the germline ends. CDR3 DNA sequence: TGTGCCAGCAGCGCCCTAGAGGAAGCTTTCTTT. Protein sequence: CASSALEEAFF.

This clonotype was counted many times. The rearrangement uses TRBV7-8 and TRBJ2-1; 7 bases agree with TRBD1. The CDR3 loop spans 15 amino acids. CDR1 is SGHVS and CDR2 is FQNEAQ in the germline V gene. Germline trimming cut 2 bases from V and 4 bases from J; bases unmatched to any gene: 5. The CDR3 coding sequence is TGTGCCAGCAGCTTAAGGGGACAGCCTTACAATGAGCAGTTCTTC. The encoded protein is CASSLRGQPYNEQFF.

This clonotype appeared many times. The chain joins TRBV27 to TRBJ1-5; tentative D call: TRBD1 (6 bases). V was pared by 5 bases and J by 3 bases, with 14 bases between. The germline CDR1 and CDR2 sequences are MNHEY and SMNVEV (reference sequence). The CDR3 is made up of 15 amino acids. The CDR3 DNA reads as TGTGCCAGCAGTCCGCCGGGACAACTCAATCAGCCCCAGCATTTT. It specifies CASSPPGQLNQPQHF.

This clonotype was counted many times. The chain carries TRBV4-3 and TRBJ1-1; 7 nucleotides align to TRBD1. The trim removed 1 base at V and 1 base at J, leaving 3 bases unmatched. The CDR3 runs 15 residues. The germline V gene has CDR1 LGHNA and CDR2 YSLEER. The CDR3 DNA reads TGCGCCAGCAGCCAAGCCAGGGACAGGAACACTGAAGCTTTCTTT. Protein sequence: CASSQARDRNTEAFF.

There are a few counts of this clonotype. The CDR3, as DNA: TGCGCCAGCAGACTAGCGAGTCGGGATGAGCAGTTCTTC. Translation gives CASRLASRDEQFF. The rearrangement links TRBV10-2 to TRBJ2-1, with 7 bases lining up with TRBD2. The CDR3 contains 13 residues. V lost 6 bases and J lost 8; bases outside the gene matches: 7. CDR1 WSHSY and CDR2 SAAADI come from the germline V gene.

There are a few counts of this clonotype. The gene calls are TRBV5-1 and TRBJ2-3, with 8 bases fitting TRBD1. The junction had 5 bases not matched to a gene; V was cut back by 3 bases and J by 2 bases. Germline V gene sequence: CDR1 SGHRS, CDR2 YFSETQ. The CDR3 sequence is 15 residues long. CDR3: CASSWGQDFTDTQYF. DNA of the CDR3: TGCGCCAGCAGCTGGGGACAGGACTTCACAGATACGCAGTATTTT.

This clonotype has only a few counts. CDR3 in DNA: TGTGCCAGCAGCTTGGGGGAATTTACCCAGTACTTC. Translated, it gives CASSLGEFTQYF. The rearrangement links TRBV5-5 to TRBJ2-5; no definite D call. V lost 0 bases to trimming and J lost 8 bases, with 8 bases between them. The CDR3 is made up of 12 amino acids. CDR1 is SGHKS, CDR2 YYEKEE, per germline (reference sequence).

Many counts were recorded for this clonotype. The J gene is TRBJ1-1, the V gene TRBV20-1; D is unresolved. Germline loops: CDR1 DFQATT, CDR2 SNEGSKA (reference sequence). CDR3 length equals 14 residues. The V and J ends lost 3 bases and 1 base respectively, with 12 bases between them. The CDR3 DNA sequence: TGCAGTGCTAGGCTCGCAGTCGGGAACACTGAAGCTTTCTTT. It translates to CSARLAVGNTEAFF.

The rearrangement joins TRBV12-5 to TRBJ2-3; TRBD1 might be the D (5 bases). V gave up 3 bases and J gave up 6 bases, with 7 bases separating them. This CDR3 has 12 residues. Looked up from germline, CDR1 is LGHNT and CDR2 is FRNRAP. CDR3 in amino acids: CASGLGADTQYF. As DNA, the CDR3 is TGTGCTAGTGGTTTAGGGGCGGATACGCAGTATTTT.

Many counts were recorded for this clonotype. V gene TRBV5-1 combines with J gene TRBJ1-1; a possible D gene is TRBD1 (6 bases). Deletions cut 5 bases from V and 5 bases from J, with 16 bases between. The CDR3 covers 14 residues. CDR1 SGHRS and CDR2 YFSETQ come from the germline V gene. CDR3 bases: TGCGCCAGCAGTATTACAGGGTCAGGGACTGAAGCTTTCTTT. This gives the protein CASSITGSGTEAFF.

This clonotype has just a few counts. This chain connects TRBV20-1 to TRBJ2-2; 8 bases match TRBD2. Germline V gene data show CDR1 as DFQATT and CDR2 as SNEGSKA (reference sequence). The CDR3 runs to 14 residues. The junction had 5 bases not matched to a gene; V was cut back by 6 bases and J by 2 bases. The CDR3 DNA sequence: TGCAGTGCCTTGAGCGGGGGTAACACCGGGGAGCTGTTTTTT. Translating it yields CSALSGGNTGELFF.

V usage is TRBV29-1 and J usage is TRBJ2-7; maybe TRBD1 (5 bases). This CDR3 region has 13 residues. Trimming shortened V by 4 bases and J by 1 base, and 11 bases separated the two germline ends. The germline V gene encodes CDR1 SQVTM and CDR2 ANQGSEA. The CDR3 sequence: CSVGHRSSYEQYF. CDR3 bases: TGCAGCGTTGGCCACAGGAGTTCCTACGAGCAGTACTTC.

V is TRBV29-1 and J is TRBJ2-3; D remains ambiguous. The ends were cut back, 0 bases at V and 1 base at J, with 11 bases in the middle. Germline V lookup: CDR1 SQVTM, CDR2 ANQGSEA. This CDR3 region has 15 residues. CDR3 sequence (DNA): TGCAGCGTTGAAGAATTCGGCGGAGGCACAGATACGCAGTATTTT. Translated: CSVEEFGGGTDTQYF.

The table lists this clonotype with many counts. The V call is TRBV5-5, the J call TRBJ2-2; 7 bases are a match to TRBD2. The CDR3 totals 17 residues. Germline lookup yields CDR1 SGHKS and CDR2 YYEKEE (reference sequence). Trimming at V came to 1 base and at J to 4 bases, leaving 10 bases not matched to a gene. The CDR3 here is CASSLYIWRETTGELFF. Written as DNA, the CDR3 is TGTGCCAGCAGCTTGTATATTTGGCGGGAGACCACCGGGGAGCTGTTTTTT.

This clonotype was counted only a few times. This chain uses TRBV5-6 with TRBJ1-4, with a possible D match to TRBD1 (5 bases). This CDR3 has 14 amino acids. V lost 4 bases, J lost 5 bases, and 12 bases lay in between. From germline, CDR1 is SGHDT and CDR2 YYEEEE. The CDR3 DNA is TGTGCCAGCAGCACCGGGGCGCGGAATGAAAAACTGTTTTTT. It encodes CASSTGARNEKLFF.

The chain couples TRBV5-6 to TRBJ2-5; 7 bases match TRBD1. From germline, CDR1 is SGHDT and CDR2 YYEEEE. The length of the CDR3 is 13 residues. V lost 4 bases and J lost 8; bases outside the gene matches: 8. The CDR3 is CASSQGGYTTQYF. For the CDR3, the DNA is TGTGCCAGCAGCCAAGGGGGCTATACTACCCAGTACTTC.

V is TRBV4-2 and J is TRBJ2-7; 10 nucleotides match TRBD1. CDR3 size: 15 residues. Germline V lookup: CDR1 LGHNA, CDR2 YNFKEQ. The ends lost 1 base at V and 3 bases at J; junction bases unmatched: 3. The CDR3: CASSQAGTGVYEQYF. In nucleotides, the CDR3 is TGTGCCAGCAGCCAAGCCGGGACAGGGGTCTACGAGCAGTACTTC.

The V gene is TRBV6-5, the J gene TRBJ2-1; 14 bases are a match to TRBD2. This CDR3 comprises 18 residues. In germline, CDR1 is MNHEY, CDR2 SVGAGI. The V and J ends lost 4 bases and 0 bases, in that order; junction bases with no gene match: 5. The CDR3 is CASSLGTSGSYSYNEQFF. The CDR3 DNA reads as TGTGCCAGCAGTTTAGGGACTAGCGGGAGCTACTCCTACAATGAGCAGTTCTTC.

This clonotype was counted only a few times. The chain combines TRBV10-2 with TRBJ1-2; perhaps TRBD1 as D (6 bases). CDR1 is WSHSY, CDR2 SAAADI, per germline. The CDR3 sequence is 13 residues long. The V end was cut by 5 bases, the J end by 2 bases, with 9 bases between. In DNA form, the CDR3 reads TGCGCCAGCAGTCGACAGGCAAACTATGGCTACACCTTC. Encoded protein: CASSRQANYGYTF.

This clonotype showed up just a few times. V usage is TRBV7-2 and J usage is TRBJ2-5; a weak D match, TRBD1 (6 bases). Trimming left V 1 base short and J 7 bases short, with 19 bases between. The CDR3 spans 16 residues. The germline V gene encodes CDR1 SGHTA and CDR2 FQGNSA. CDR3 DNA: TGTGCCAGCAGCTTAGGGACAGCTGCTAGTAGGTGGACCCAGTACTTC. Translation: CASSLGTAASRWTQYF.

V gene TRBV19 combines with J gene TRBJ2-5; TRBD2 might be the D (6 bases). The CDR3 is made up of 13 amino acids. Trimming took off 10 bases at V and 2 bases at J, with 14 bases between the two ends. In germline, CDR1 is LNHDA, CDR2 SQIVND (reference sequence). This CDR3 reads CATSGTSQETQYF. CDR3 in DNA: TGTGCCACGTCCGGGACTTCGCAAGAGACCCAGTACTTC.

This clonotype showed up many times. CDR3 in amino acids: CASSPTTGYYGYTF. The DNA for the CDR3 is TGTGCCAGCAGCCCTACGACAGGATACTATGGCTACACCTTC. This chain links TRBV7-9 with TRBJ1-2; tentative D call: TRBD1 (6 bases). Trimming cost V 5 bases and J 3 bases, with 13 bases left between them. The CDR3 spans 14 residues. The germline CDR1 and CDR2 sequences are SEHNR and FQNEAQ (reference sequence).

In this sample, this clonotype turned up many times. The chain has TRBV27 and TRBJ2-7; TRBD2 matches at 8 bases. Trimming took 1 base from V and 2 from J; bases not matched to a gene: 7. The CDR3 runs 16 residues. CDR1 MNHEY and CDR2 SMNVEV come from the germline V gene (reference sequence). The CDR3 DNA reads TGTGCCAGCAGTTTATTAGTCGGGAGGGCCCCCTACGAGCAGTACTTC. This gives the protein CASSLLVGRAPYEQYF.

This clonotype was picked up a small number of times. The chain couples TRBV25-1 to TRBJ1-5; 7 nucleotides agree with TRBD1. The V and J ends lost 2 bases and 2 bases, in that order; junction bases with no gene match: 9. The CDR3 covers 17 residues. CDR1 and CDR2 (germline): MGHDK, SYGVNS. The CDR3 sequence is CASSEAGPGGGNQPQHF. CDR3 coding DNA: TGTGCCAGCAGTGAAGCTGGGCCAGGGGGAGGCAATCAGCCCCAGCATTTT.

The chain joins TRBV20-1 to TRBJ2-5; 11 bases are a match to TRBD2. This CDR3 contains 17 residues. Germline assignment: CDR1 DFQATT and CDR2 SNEGSKA (reference sequence). The junction had 11 bases not matched to a gene; V was cut back by 0 bases and J by 5 bases. CDR3 in amino acids: CSARDLTSGSGRETQYF. CDR3 sequence (DNA): TGCAGTGCTAGAGACCTCACTAGCGGGAGTGGGAGGGAGACCCAGTACTTC.

This chain uses TRBV7-6 with TRBJ2-7; TRBD2 aligns across 9 bases. V trimming: 1 base; J trimming: 3 bases; junction bases outside the gene matches: 4. Germline V gene lookup returns CDR1 SGHVS and CDR2 FNYEAQ. There are 15 residues in the CDR3. CDR3 region: CASSLEAGGIYEQYF. In nucleotides, the CDR3 is TGTGCCAGCAGCTTAGAGGCGGGAGGGATCTACGAGCAGTACTTC.

The chain couples TRBV10-2 to TRBJ2-2; 7 bases align to TRBD2. This CDR3 region has 15 residues. The ends lost 7 bases at V and 4 bases at J; junction bases unmatched: 9. Germline CDR1 and CDR2: WSHSY and SAAADI. CDR3 in amino acids: CASKITGTTTGELFF. The CDR3 bases are TGCGCCAGCAAAATAACCGGGACTACCACCGGGGAGCTGTTTTTT.

A few counts support this clonotype. The V gene is TRBV7-6, the J gene TRBJ2-7; a weak D match, TRBD2 (7 bases). Germline V gene sequence: CDR1 SGHVS, CDR2 FNYEAQ. With 2 bases removed from V and 0 bases from J, the gap between germline ends came to 17 bases. CDR3 length: 17 residues. The CDR3 region has the DNA TGTGCCAGCAGCTTATATGCGGCGGGGGCAAGCTCCTACGAGCAGTACTTC. Translation gives CASSLYAAGASSYEQYF.